Listed below are T cell receptor beta chains from one sample, sequenced in a study of control samples from healthy donors and cancer patients. Clones were read by immunoSEQ multiplex PCR, and TCRdb kept only the in-frame ones, dropping some. The sample includes under 85,000 clones, roughly 93% seen only once; the top ten take roughly 1.2%. The sequenced sample was PBMCs. Source of these receptors: a woman aged 40 to 50 with lung cancer. CDR3s include the opening cysteine and the closing phenylalanine or tryptophan. D genes are given only for firm matches. Only part of the rows carry a size: once, few, many, or a class if the clone is expanded.

V gene: TRBV9; J gene: TRBJ1-2; clone size: .; D gene: .; CDR3 DNA: TGTGCCAGCAGCCCGGGGCAGGGCGGAGGCTACACCTTC; CDR3 protein: CASSPGQGGGYTF
V gene: TRBV9; J gene: TRBJ1-1; clone size: .; D gene: .; CDR3 DNA: TGTGCCAGCAGCGCCCGCAGGGGCATGAACACTGAAGCTTTCTTT; CDR3 protein: CASSARRGMNTEAFF
V gene: TRBV29-1; J gene: TRBJ1-3; clone size: .; D gene: .; CDR3 DNA: TGCAGCGTCCAACTCTTGGCCTTTTCGAGCTCTGGAAACACCATATATTTT; CDR3 protein: CSVQLLAFSSSGNTIYF
V gene: TRBV28; J gene: TRBJ1-4; clone size: .; D gene: .; CDR3 DNA: TGTGCCAGCAGTTTTGGGTCTCAATGGGGACTGTTTTTT; CDR3 protein: CASSFGSQWGLFF
V gene: TRBV6-6; J gene: TRBJ1-4; clone size: .; D gene: .; CDR3 DNA: TGTGCCAGCAGTTACTCGGGTCCGGAGGAAAAACTGTTTTTT; CDR3 protein: CASSYSGPEEKLFF
V gene: TRBV7-3; J gene: TRBJ1-2; clone size: .; D gene: .; CDR3 DNA: TGTGCCAGCAGCCCAAACGGTGGGCTTAACTATGGCTACACCTTC; CDR3 protein: CASSPNGGLNYGYTF
V gene: TRBV5-1; J gene: TRBJ2-7; clone size: .; D gene: .; CDR3 DNA: TGCGCCAGCAGTCAGGGAAGCTCCTACGAGCAGTACTTC; CDR3 protein: CASSQGSSYEQYF
V gene: TRBV27; J gene: TRBJ2-3; clone size: once; D gene: .; CDR3 DNA: TGTGCCAGCAGTTCGCCGGGACTCAGTACAGATACGCAGTATTTT; CDR3 protein: CASSSPGLSTDTQYF
V gene: TRBV4-2; J gene: TRBJ1-6; clone size: .; D gene: TRBD1; CDR3 DNA: TGTGCCAGCAGCCAAACAGGGGGCTCCGTCTATTCACCCCTCCACTTT; CDR3 protein: CASSQTGGSVYSPLHF
V gene: TRBV3-1/TRBV3-2; J gene: TRBJ1-3; clone size: .; D gene: .; CDR3 DNA: TGTGCCAGCAGCCAAGATACAGGAAACACCATATATTTT; CDR3 protein: CASSQDTGNTIYF
V gene: TRBV5-1; J gene: TRBJ2-7; clone size: .; D gene: .; CDR3 DNA: TGCGCCAGCAGCTTGGTAGCTCCCGACGAGCAGTACTTC; CDR3 protein: CASSLVAPDEQYF
V gene: TRBV4-2; J gene: TRBJ2-7; clone size: .; D gene: .; CDR3 DNA: TGTGCCAGCAGCCAAGAGAGGGATTTCTACGAGCAGTACTTC; CDR3 protein: CASSQERDFYEQYF
V gene: TRBV21-1; J gene: TRBJ1-5; clone size: .; D gene: .; CDR3 DNA: TGTGCCAGCAGCAAAGATGAAGGGGGGACCGATAGCAATCAGCCCCAGCATTTT; CDR3 protein: CASSKDEGGTDSNQPQHF
V gene: TRBV10-2; J gene: TRBJ1-5; clone size: once; D gene: .; CDR3 DNA: TGCGCCAGCAGTGATGCCAATCAGCCCCAGCATTTT; CDR3 protein: CASSDANQPQHF
V gene: TRBV6-4; J gene: TRBJ1-6; clone size: .; D gene: .; CDR3 DNA: TGTGCCAGCAGTGTTAAAGGGACCTCTAATTCACCCCTCCACTTT; CDR3 protein: CASSVKGTSNSPLHF
V gene: TRBV15; J gene: TRBJ1-2; clone size: .; D gene: TRBD1; CDR3 DNA: TGTGCCACCAGCAGCTGGGACAGGGAAGGCTACACCTTC; CDR3 protein: CATSSWDREGYTF
V gene: TRBV19; J gene: TRBJ1-5; clone size: .; D gene: .; CDR3 DNA: TGTGCCAGTTGGGACGGTGGCGATCAGCCCCAGCATTTT; CDR3 protein: CASWDGGDQPQHF
V gene: TRBV14; J gene: TRBJ1-5; clone size: medium-sized; D gene: .; CDR3 DNA: TGTGCCAGCAGCCAAAGCGGTCAGCCCCAGCATTTT; CDR3 protein: CASSQSGQPQHF
V gene: TRBV5-1; J gene: TRBJ2-7; clone size: .; D gene: .; CDR3 DNA: TGCGCCAGCAGCCCGAACAGCTACGAGCAGTACTTC; CDR3 protein: CASSPNSYEQYF
V gene: TRBV6-1; J gene: TRBJ2-7; clone size: .; D gene: .; CDR3 DNA: TGTGCCAGCAGTGAAGATTGGAAGCCCTACGAGCAGTACTTC; CDR3 protein: CASSEDWKPYEQYF
V gene: TRBV10-3; J gene: TRBJ1-2; clone size: .; D gene: .; CDR3 DNA: TGTGCCATCAGTGAGACCGACGGATATGGCTACACCTTC; CDR3 protein: CAISETDGYGYTF
V gene: TRBV21-1; J gene: TRBJ1-6; clone size: .; D gene: .; CDR3 DNA: .; CDR3 protein: CASSNYVCEGHSYNSPLHF
V gene: TRBV7-7; J gene: TRBJ2-2; clone size: .; D gene: .; CDR3 DNA: TGTGCTAGCAGCGCGGAGACAGGAACCGGGGAGCTGTTTTTT; CDR3 protein: CASSAETGTGELFF
V gene: TRBV18; J gene: TRBJ1-6; clone size: .; D gene: TRBD1; CDR3 DNA: TGTGCCAGCTCACAGGGACAGGGGACAATCTCACCCCTCCACTTT; CDR3 protein: CASSQGQGTISPLHF
V gene: TRBV7-9; J gene: TRBJ1-5; clone size: .; D gene: .; CDR3 DNA: TGTGCCAGCGGCTTAGGGGATCAGCCCCAGCATTTT; CDR3 protein: CASGLGDQPQHF
V gene: TRBV28; J gene: TRBJ2-7; clone size: .; D gene: TRBD1; CDR3 DNA: TGTGCCAGCAGCCGACAGGGGGGGACCTACGAGCAGTACTTC; CDR3 protein: CASSRQGGTYEQYF
V gene: TRBV19; J gene: TRBJ2-6; clone size: .; D gene: .; CDR3 DNA: TGTGCCAGTAGTATTACTGTAGCGGGGGCCAACGTCCTGACTTTC; CDR3 protein: CASSITVAGANVLTF
V gene: TRBV25-1; J gene: TRBJ2-7; clone size: .; D gene: .; CDR3 DNA: TGTGCCAGCAGTGAGGCCGGGGGCTACGAGCAGTACTTC; CDR3 protein: CASSEAGGYEQYF
V gene: TRBV28; J gene: TRBJ2-7; clone size: .; D gene: .; CDR3 DNA: TGTGCCAGCAGTTCGGGACCAAGGGGTTACCAGTACTTC; CDR3 protein: CASSSGPRGYQYF
V gene: TRBV7-2; J gene: TRBJ2-3; clone size: .; D gene: .; CDR3 DNA: TGTGCCAGCAGCGCTCGGACGGGGGATACGCAGTATTTT; CDR3 protein: CASSARTGDTQYF
V gene: TRBV6-4; J gene: TRBJ1-2; clone size: .; D gene: TRBD1; CDR3 DNA: TGTGCCAGCAGTGAGTTTGGGACAGGGGGCAAGGCTAGTGGCTACACCTTC; CDR3 protein: CASSEFGTGGKASGYTF
V gene: TRBV2; J gene: TRBJ2-2; clone size: .; D gene: TRBD1; CDR3 DNA: TGTGCCAGCAGGGACAGGGGTCAGTGGGCCGGGGAGCTGTTTTTT; CDR3 protein: CASRDRGQWAGELFF
V gene: TRBV5-5; J gene: TRBJ1-4; clone size: .; D gene: .; CDR3 DNA: TGTGCCAGCAGCTTGGAATTCTCCCGGGCTAATGAAAAACTGTTTTTT; CDR3 protein: CASSLEFSRANEKLFF
V gene: TRBV19; J gene: TRBJ2-5; clone size: .; D gene: TRBD2; CDR3 DNA: TGTGCCAGTAGCCCAAGTCTAGCGGGGGGCCAAGAGACCCAGTACTTC; CDR3 protein: CASSPSLAGGQETQYF
V gene: TRBV3-1/TRBV3-2; J gene: TRBJ1-2; clone size: .; D gene: .; CDR3 DNA: TGTGCCAGCAGCCAAGTAGGCAGACGGGGCTACACCTTC; CDR3 protein: CASSQVGRRGYTF
V gene: TRBV11-2; J gene: TRBJ1-6; clone size: .; D gene: .; CDR3 DNA: TGTGCCAGCCGCGGGGGTTATAATTCACCCCTCCACTTT; CDR3 protein: CASRGGYNSPLHF
V gene: TRBV19; J gene: TRBJ2-5; clone size: .; D gene: TRBD1; CDR3 DNA: TGTGCCAGTAGTATTCCGACGGACAGGGGTTGGGAGACCCAGTACTTC; CDR3 protein: CASSIPTDRGWETQYF
V gene: TRBV15; J gene: TRBJ2-3; clone size: .; D gene: .; CDR3 DNA: TGTGCCACCAGCAGAGATCGCGCTAGCCTTAGCACAGATACGCAGTATTTT; CDR3 protein: CATSRDRASLSTDTQYF
V gene: TRBV9; J gene: TRBJ2-7; clone size: .; D gene: TRBD1; CDR3 DNA: TGTGCCAGCAGCACCACCGGGACAGGAACCTACGAGCAGTACTTC; CDR3 protein: CASSTTGTGTYEQYF
V gene: TRBV5-1; J gene: TRBJ2-3; clone size: .; D gene: TRBD2; CDR3 DNA: TGCGCCAGCAGCTTGGCGGGGGGGCCTTCAGATACGCAGTATTTT; CDR3 protein: CASSLAGGPSDTQYF
V gene: TRBV7-9; J gene: TRBJ1-4; clone size: .; D gene: .; CDR3 DNA: TGTGCCAGCAGCCCTGATATCCAAGAAAAACTGTTTTTT; CDR3 protein: CASSPDIQEKLFF
V gene: TRBV19; J gene: TRBJ1-1; clone size: .; D gene: .; CDR3 DNA: TGTGCCAGTAGTATAAGTCTGGGGATCAAGAACACTGAAGCTTTCTTT; CDR3 protein: CASSISLGIKNTEAFF
V gene: TRBV19; J gene: TRBJ1-3; clone size: .; D gene: TRBD1; CDR3 DNA: TGTGCCAGTAGTTCTGGAGGACAGGGCATATCTGGAAACACCATATATTTT; CDR3 protein: CASSSGGQGISGNTIYF
V gene: TRBV19; J gene: TRBJ2-1; clone size: .; D gene: .; CDR3 DNA: TGTGCCAGTAGTATACCAGGGAACAATGAGCAGTTCTTC; CDR3 protein: CASSIPGNNEQFF
V gene: TRBV9; J gene: TRBJ1-5; clone size: .; D gene: .; CDR3 DNA: TGTGCCAGCAGCGTGTCGGATTTGGGTCAGCCCCAGCATTTT; CDR3 protein: CASSVSDLGQPQHF